Below, 30 T cell receptor beta chains from the same sample are listed, as sequenced in a study of T cells in Graves' hyperthyroidism and ophthalmopathy. Amplified TCR beta CDR3 regions came from RNA transcripts. The HTBI set primed first-round TCR CDR3 RT-PCR. TCRdb independently ran MiXCR on the multiplex PCR reads; one entry per CDR3 protein. The repertoire holds some 770,000 distinct CDR3 sequences, with roughly 17% as singletons. The sample was blood. All receptors derive from a man aged 18 to 30 with Graves' hyperthyroidism.

A remark on this clonotype: The junction and the germline gene differ at one end; a read error may be behind it. The gene calls are TRBV27 and TRBJ1-5; D ambiguous. CDR1 MNHEY and CDR2 SMNVEV come from the germline V gene (reference sequence). This CDR3 comprises 13 residues. The CDR3 bases are TGTGCCAGCAGTTTGAACAGAAATCAGACCCAGCATTTT. It specifies CASSLNRNQTQHF.

This clonotype was counted at least ten times. The chain employs TRBV12-3 or TRBV12-4 and TRBJ1-6; no clear D. Trimming took off 5 bases at V and 5 bases at J, with 10 bases between the two ends. The length of the CDR3 is 14 residues. The CDR3 DNA reads as TGTGCCAGCAGTCCCCGGATCAATAATTCACCCCTCCACTTT. Its translation is CASSPRINNSPLHF.

The V call is TRBV20-1, the J call TRBJ1-2, with 7 bases that match TRBD1. This CDR3 region has 15 residues. The germline V gene has CDR1 DFQATT and CDR2 SNEGSKA (reference sequence). V gave up 4 bases and J gave up 2 bases; unmatched junction bases: 10. CDR3 loop: CSATTRDRKNYGYTF. In nucleotides, the CDR3 is TGCAGTGCTACAACCCGGGACAGAAAAAACTATGGCTACACCTTC.

This clonotype was detected a few times. This chain uses TRBV6-1 with TRBJ2-7; unclear D gene. The germline V gene encodes CDR1 MNHNS and CDR2 SASEGT. V was clipped by 7 bases and J by 4 bases, with 14 bases between them. The CDR3 is made up of 13 amino acids. The CDR3 protein is CASKFGAWYEQYF. For the CDR3, the DNA is TGTGCCAGCAAATTCGGTGCTTGGTACGAGCAGTACTTC.

With regard to this clonotype: A much larger clone differs by one base, so this may be a read error. The rearrangement uses TRBV7-9 and TRBJ2-1; 7 bases are shared with TRBD1. Germline values: CDR1 SEHNR, CDR2 FQNEAQ (reference sequence). CDR3 length: 17 amino acids. The junction had 13 bases not matched to a gene; V was cut back by 5 bases and J by 3 bases. For the CDR3, the DNA is TGTGCCAGCAGCCCCTTCTCGTTCAGGGACAGCTACAATGAGCAGTTCTTC. Protein sequence: CASSPFSFRDSYNEQFF.

The count of this clonotype is one. The gene calls are TRBV10-3 and TRBJ2-7; possible D gene TRBD2, 5 bases. This CDR3 is 12 amino acids long. Trimming cost V 8 bases and J 7 bases, with 15 bases left between them. Looked up from germline, CDR1 is ENHRY and CDR2 is SYGVKD. The chain's CDR3 is CAIPGRTGEQYF. The CDR3 DNA reads as TGTGCCATCCCGGGGAGAACGGGGGAGCAGTACTTC.

With respect to this clonotype: A much bigger clone sits one base away, suggesting this may be a read error. The chain couples TRBV6-1 to TRBJ2-7, with D perhaps matching TRBD1 (6 bases). Trimming cost V 4 bases and J 6 bases, with 22 bases left between them. The CDR3 sequence is 16 residues long. Germline values: CDR1 MNHNS, CDR2 SASEGT. The CDR3: CASSADRDTGRAEQYF. The CDR3 DNA reads TGTGCCAGCAGTGCAGACCGGGACACCGGGCGGGCCGAGCAGTACTTC.

The chain employs TRBV4-1 and TRBJ1-1; D uncertain. Germline CDR1 MGHRA, CDR2 YSYEKL. Trimming took off 4 bases at V and 5 bases at J, with 11 bases between the two ends. This CDR3 spans 13 amino acids. The CDR3 nucleotides read TGCGCCAGCAGCCTTCAGATGCGAACTGAAGCTTTCTTT. Residues: CASSLQMRTEAFF.

This sequence joins TRBV20-1 and TRBJ2-5; D might be TRBD2 (6 bases). This CDR3 contains 13 residues. V gave up 1 base and J gave up 2 bases, with 8 bases separating them. The V gene's germline CDR1 is DFQATT and CDR2 SNEGSKA (reference sequence). The CDR3 reads CSARGGTQETQYF. The CDR3 DNA reads as TGCAGTGCTAGAGGGGGGACTCAAGAGACCCAGTACTTC.

The V and J genes are TRBV7-2 and TRBJ2-1, with 8 bases aligning to TRBD2. There are 19 residues in the CDR3. The V gene end was trimmed by 4 bases and the J gene end by 5 bases; junction bases not matched to a gene: 19. Per the germline V gene, CDR1 is SGHTA and CDR2 is FQGNSA. The CDR3 DNA sequence: TGTGCCAGCAGCTCCCGACTAGCGACATATGTCCTCCAAGACAATGAGCAGTTCTTC. This codes for CASSSRLATYVLQDNEQFF.

At least ten counts were recorded for this clonotype. The chain couples TRBV24-1 to TRBJ2-7; 7 bases line up with TRBD2. The ends lost 7 bases at V and 9 bases at J; junction bases unmatched: 14. CDR1 is KGHDR and CDR2 is SFDVKD in the germline V gene. The CDR3 loop spans 14 amino acids. The CDR3 coding sequence is TGTGCCACCAGCACGATAGCGGGCGACCAGGGGCAGTACTTC. Translated, it gives CATSTIAGDQGQYF.

The chain combines TRBV19 with TRBJ2-7, with 11 nucleotides matching TRBD2. The V gene end was trimmed by 6 bases and the J gene end by 4 bases; junction bases not matched to a gene: 11. CDR3 length equals 16 residues. Germline values: CDR1 LNHDA, CDR2 SQIVND (reference sequence). The CDR3 loop reads CASSPGTSGSRYEQYF. DNA for the CDR3: TGTGCCAGTAGCCCCGGGACTAGCGGCAGTCGGTACGAGCAGTACTTC.

The CDR3 loop is CASSHPSGGTYNEQFF. The DNA of the CDR3 is TGTGCCAGTAGTCATCCTAGCGGGGGTACCTACAATGAGCAGTTCTTC. The chain employs TRBV19 and TRBJ2-1; 10 bases line up with TRBD2. Germline-derived CDR1 and CDR2 are LNHDA and SQIVND (reference sequence). This CDR3 spans 16 amino acids. V shed 5 bases and J 2 bases; nucleotides not matched to a gene: 6. Combining the CDR3 with reference TRBV19 and TRBJ2-1 gives the whole variable domain DGGITQSPKYLFRKEGQNVTLSCEQNLNHDAMYWYRQDPGQGLRLIYYSQIVNDFQKGDIAEGYSVSREKKESFPLTVTSAQKNPTAFYLCASSHPSGGTYNEQFFGPGTRLTVL.

Notes on this clonotype: A junction end diverges from the germline sequence, so it may reflect a read error. The chain uses TRBV2 and TRBJ2-7; 10 bases match TRBD2. CDR1 and CDR2 from the germline V gene are SNHLY and FYNNEI. The CDR3 runs 16 residues. CDR3 sequence (DNA): TGTGCCAGCAGGAGGATACTAGCGGGAACCTCCAACGAGCAGTACTTC. Translating it yields CASRRILAGTSNEQYF.

This clonotype has a handful of counts. This rearrangement joins TRBV14 to TRBJ1-2; a possible D gene is TRBD1 (5 bases). Trimming shortened V by 6 bases and J by 6 bases, and 20 bases separated the two germline ends. From germline, CDR1 is SGHDN and CDR2 FVKESK. This CDR3 contains 15 residues. The CDR3 coding sequence is TGTGCCAGCAGATCCGGGACCCTCCTAGGCCATGGCTACACCTTC. It translates to CASRSGTLLGHGYTF. Using reference TRBV14 and TRBJ1-2 for the parts outside the CDR3, the full variable domain is EAGVTQFPSHSVIEKGQTVTLRCDPISGHDNLYWYRRVMGKEIKFLLHFVKESKQDESGMPNNRFLAERTGGTYSTLKVQPAELEDSGVYFCASRSGTLLGHGYTFGSGTRLTVV.

CDR3: CASSPTRSSFNEKLFF. The CDR3 DNA follows: TGTGCCAGCTCACCCACACGTTCCAGCTTTAATGAAAAACTGTTTTTT. This rearrangement joins TRBV18 to TRBJ1-4; D is ambiguous. Germline V gives CDR1 KGHSH, CDR2 LQKENI. With 3 bases removed from V and 4 bases from J, the gap between germline ends came to 15 bases. The CDR3 length is 16 residues. The full variable domain, completed using reference TRBV18 and TRBJ1-4, is NAGVMQNPRHLVRRRGQEARLRCSPMKGHSHVYWYRQLPEEGLKFMVYLQKENIIDESGMPKERFSAEFPKEGPSILRIQQVVRGDSAAYFCASSPTRSSFNEKLFFGSGTQLSVL.

This clonotype was seen many times. This chain joins TRBV10-3 and TRBJ1-2, with 7 nucleotides matching TRBD1. The CDR3 length is 12 residues. Germline V gene sequence: CDR1 ENHRY, CDR2 SYGVKD. Losses at the gene ends were 5 bases for V and 6 bases for J; bases not matched to a gene: 3. The CDR3 DNA follows: TGTGCCATCAGTCGACAGGGTGATGGCTACACCTTC. It encodes CAISRQGDGYTF.

The table lists this clonotype with a few counts. This chain links TRBV19 with TRBJ2-7; 9 bases align to TRBD2. With V trimmed by 2 bases and J by 2 bases, 1 base remained unmatched. Germline V gene sequence: CDR1 LNHDA, CDR2 SQIVND (reference sequence). The CDR3 loop spans 14 amino acids. The CDR3 nucleotides are TGTGCCAGTAGTATATCTAGCGGGACCTACGAGCAGTACTTC. Its protein product is CASSISSGTYEQYF.

This clonotype was recorded at least ten times. This chain uses TRBV11-1 with TRBJ1-2; D gene unclear. The CDR3 runs 12 residues. Germline loops: CDR1 SGHAT, CDR2 FQDESV (reference sequence). Trimming shortened V by 5 bases and J by 2 bases, and 6 bases separated the two germline ends. The CDR3 DNA sequence: TGTGCCAGCAGCGGACGGAACTATGGCTACACCTTC. This gives the protein CASSGRNYGYTF.

This clonotype was observed at least ten times. The gene calls are TRBV28 and TRBJ2-5; 14 nucleotides match TRBD2. After removal of 5 bases from V and 5 bases from J, the junction contained 4 bases not matched to a gene. CDR1 and CDR2 (germline): MDHEN, SYDVKM. The CDR3 loop spans 15 amino acids. The CDR3 coding sequence is TGTGCCAGCAGTGCGGGACTAGCGGGAGCTGAGACCCAGTACTTC. Its protein product is CASSAGLAGAETQYF.

The genes are TRBV2 and TRBJ1-4, with 7 nucleotides matching TRBD1. V shed 8 bases and J 8 bases; nucleotides not matched to a gene: 11. This CDR3 contains 14 residues. Germline values: CDR1 SNHLY, CDR2 FYNNEI. Here the CDR3 DNA reads TGTGCCAGCGATGGGCAGGGGGTGGACGAAAAACTGTTTTTT. Its protein is CASDGQGVDEKLFF.

This clonotype was counted many times. The chain has TRBV20-1 and TRBJ2-3; 8 bases are a match to TRBD2. With 3 bases clipped from V and 2 bases from J, the junction kept 7 bases outside the gene matches. CDR3 length: 15 residues. Germline CDR1 reads DFQATT; CDR2 reads SNEGSKA (reference sequence). The CDR3 loop is CSASSVSGTTDTQYF. The CDR3 DNA follows: TGCAGTGCTAGCAGCGTTAGCGGGACCACAGATACGCAGTATTTT.

Comments on this clonotype: A single base separates this from a much larger clone, so it may be a read error. The rearrangement links TRBV28 to TRBJ1-1; possibly TRBD1 for D (5 bases). The germline V gene encodes CDR1 MDHEN and CDR2 SYDVKM. This CDR3 has 13 residues. The CDR3 is CVIEAGTNTEAFF. The CDR3 bases are TGTGTCATCGAGGCAGGGACGAACACTGAAGCTTTCTTT.

The chain links TRBV5-1 to TRBJ2-5; D ambiguous. This CDR3 spans 13 amino acids. Trimming cost V 4 bases and J 1 base, with 8 bases left between them. The germline V gene encodes CDR1 SGHRS and CDR2 YFSETQ. The CDR3 is CASSIRTQETQYF. The CDR3 DNA reads as TGCGCCAGCAGCATCAGGACCCAAGAGACCCAGTACTTC. Combining the CDR3 with reference TRBV5-1 and TRBJ2-5 gives the whole variable domain KAGVTQTPRYLIKTRGQQVTLSCSPISGHRSVSWYQQTPGQGLQFLFEYFSETQRNKGNFPGRFSGRQFSNSRSEMNVSTLELGDSALYLCASSIRTQETQYFGPGTRLLVL.

Ten or more counts support this clonotype. The V call is TRBV28, the J call TRBJ1-1; D is undetermined. CDR1 and CDR2 from the germline V gene are MDHEN and SYDVKM. V dropped 3 bases and J dropped 6 bases, with 14 bases sitting between them. The CDR3 consists of 14 residues. The chain's CDR3 is CASSLWGGQPEAFF. The CDR3, as DNA: TGTGCCAGCAGTTTGTGGGGAGGGCAACCTGAAGCTTTCTTT.

This clonotype was detected many times. The chain links TRBV7-9 to TRBJ2-7; TRBD1 agrees at 7 bases. In germline, CDR1 is SEHNR, CDR2 FQNEAQ (reference sequence). J gave up 4 bases and V 6 bases, and 9 bases lay outside the gene matches. This CDR3 region has 14 residues. The CDR3 is CASSRRGQPYEQYF. Here the CDR3 DNA reads TGTGCCAGCAGTCGCCGGGGACAGCCATACGAGCAGTACTTC.

The V gene is TRBV30, the J gene TRBJ2-3, with D maybe TRBD2 (6 bases). The CDR3 loop spans 16 amino acids. Trimming stripped 1 base from V and 3 bases from J, with 17 bases between. Germline V gene data show CDR1 as GTSNPN and CDR2 as SVGIG (reference sequence). The CDR3 region has the DNA TGTGCCTGGAGTGCCCCTGGGGGGAGTCGTACAGATACGCAGTATTTT. Protein sequence: CAWSAPGGSRTDTQYF.

This clonotype was seen repeatedly, ten times or more. The chain has TRBV10-3 and TRBJ1-1, with no clear D. CDR1 is ENHRY, CDR2 SYGVKD, per germline. V was shortened by 0 bases and J by 6 bases, with 14 bases between the two germline ends. The CDR3 runs 15 residues. The CDR3 coding sequence is TGTGCCATCAGTGAGTCACAACGGGAGTCTTCTGAAGCTTTCTTT. Its translation: CAISESQRESSEAFF.

There are many counts of this clonotype. The chain recombines TRBV30 with TRBJ1-5, with D maybe TRBD1 (5 bases). The CDR3 is made up of 15 amino acids. V was shortened by 2 bases and J by 0 bases, with 11 bases between the two germline ends. Germline V gives CDR1 GTSNPN, CDR2 SVGIG (reference sequence). The CDR3 loop reads CAWSPDTVSNQPQHF. The CDR3 nucleotides read TGTGCCTGGAGTCCGGACACCGTTAGCAATCAGCCCCAGCATTTT.

The chain uses TRBV10-2 and TRBJ1-1; D might be TRBD1 (5 bases). Trimming took 8 bases from V and 4 from J, leaving 20 bases between them. The CDR3 sequence is 15 residues long. The germline gives CDR1 WSHSY, CDR2 SAAADI. CDR3 sequence: CASQGTTSGGTEAFF. CDR3 bases: TGCGCCAGCCAGGGAACGACTTCCGGGGGCACTGAAGCTTTCTTT.